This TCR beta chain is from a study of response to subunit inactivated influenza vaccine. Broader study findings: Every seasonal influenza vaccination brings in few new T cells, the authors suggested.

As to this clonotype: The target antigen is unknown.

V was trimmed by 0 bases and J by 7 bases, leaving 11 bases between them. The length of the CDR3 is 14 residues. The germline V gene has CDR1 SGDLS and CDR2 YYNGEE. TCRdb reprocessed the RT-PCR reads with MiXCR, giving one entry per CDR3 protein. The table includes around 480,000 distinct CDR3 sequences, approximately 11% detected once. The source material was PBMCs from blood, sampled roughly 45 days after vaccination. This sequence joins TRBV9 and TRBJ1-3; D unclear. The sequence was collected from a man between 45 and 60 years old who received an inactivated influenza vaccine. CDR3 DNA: TGTGCCAGCAGCGTAGAGGGCCAGACCAACACCATATATTTT. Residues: CASSVEGQTNTIYF. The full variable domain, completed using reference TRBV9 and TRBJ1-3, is DSGVTQTPKHLITATGQRVTLRCSPRSGDLSVYWYQQSLDQGLQFLIQYYNGEERAKGNILERFSAQQFPDLHSELNLSSLELGDSALYFCASSVEGQTNTIYFGEGSWLTVV.